The 3 T cell receptor beta chains in this list originate from one sample, sequenced in a study of blood T cells in healthy people across ages. A second roughly 7 to 11 cycle PCR used barcoded and J-beta primers. TCRdb recomputed calls from the 5' RACE reads with MiXCR, one row per CDR3 protein. The table shows fewer than 900,000 distinct CDR3 sequences, with about 40% occurring only once. The material sequenced was blood. The receptors originated from a woman between 55 and 75 years old in good health.

This clonotype was counted a few times. The chain is built from TRBV9 and TRBJ2-4; D is possibly TRBD2 (6 bases). The CDR3 is 12 amino acids. The germline V and J ends were trimmed by 3 bases and 5 bases, with 6 bases remaining between them. Looked up from germline, CDR1 is SGDLS and CDR2 is YYNGEE. CDR3 amino acids: CASSGEENIQYF. As DNA, the CDR3 is TGTGCCAGCAGCGGGGAGGAAAACATTCAGTACTTC.

The chain recombines TRBV7-6 with TRBJ2-3; 9 nucleotides match TRBD2. V shed 5 bases and J 4 bases; nucleotides not matched to a gene: 7. CDR1 is SGHVS, CDR2 FNYEAQ, per germline. The CDR3 loop spans 15 amino acids. CDR3 region: CASSLSRTSADTQYF. The CDR3 DNA reads TGTGCCAGCAGCCTAAGTAGGACTAGCGCAGATACGCAGTATTTT. The full variable domain, completed using reference TRBV7-6 and TRBJ2-3, is GAGVSQSPRYKVTKRGQDVALRCDPISGHVSLYWYRQALGQGPEFLTYFNYEAQQDKSGLPNDRFSAERPEGSISTLTIQRTEQRDSAMYRCASSLSRTSADTQYFGPGTRLTVL.

J is TRBJ2-5 and V is TRBV29-1, with D maybe TRBD1 (5 bases). Trimming took off 6 bases at V and 2 bases at J, with 16 bases between the two ends. This CDR3 region has 14 residues. Germline loops: CDR1 SQVTM, CDR2 ANQGSEA. CDR3 DNA sequence: TGCAGCGTCCCTCTCCGGCCAGGGCAAGAGACCCAGTACTTC. This gives the protein CSVPLRPGQETQYF.